A single sample is the source of the 4 T cell receptor beta chains below, sequenced in a study of CD8 T cells in Susac syndrome. With random hexamers, roughly 0.45 to 1 ug RNA was reverse transcribed. MiXCR was run by TCRdb on the immunoSEQ multiplex PCR reads, yielding one entry per CDR3 protein. The table shows 90,000 or so distinct CDR3 sequences, with over 85% occurring only once. The sample comprised CD8+ T cells from PBMCs. These receptors all come from a human donor in good health.

The V gene is TRBV29-1, the J gene TRBJ2-1; weak D call: TRBD2 (7 bases). The CDR3 runs to 13 residues. V lost 7 bases and J 3 bases, leaving 13 bases between the germline ends. Per germline, CDR1 SQVTM and CDR2 ANQGSEA. CDR3 DNA: TGCAGCGCCATAGGGGGGGGCTACAATGAGCAGTTCTTC. Protein sequence: CSAIGGGYNEQFF.

The chain uses TRBV7-3 and TRBJ1-2; 10 positions match TRBD1. This CDR3 has 14 amino acids. J gave up 7 bases and V 4 bases, and 6 bases lay outside the gene matches. Germline values: CDR1 SGHTA, CDR2 FQGTGA. The chain's CDR3 is CASSWDRGAGGYTF. CDR3 DNA sequence: TGTGCCAGCAGCTGGGACAGGGGCGCCGGTGGCTACACCTTC.

The chain uses TRBV7-9 and TRBJ2-5; D remains unclear. This CDR3 contains 12 residues. The germline V and J ends were trimmed by 7 bases and 3 bases, with 9 bases remaining between them. The germline CDR1 and CDR2 sequences are SEHNR and FQNEAQ (reference sequence). The DNA for the CDR3 is TGTGCCAGCAACTCTGCGAAAGAGACCCAGTACTTC. Translating it yields CASNSAKETQYF.

The J gene is TRBJ2-5, the V gene TRBV20-1, with 9 bases identical to TRBD2. Per germline, CDR1 DFQATT and CDR2 SNEGSKA (reference sequence). Losses at the gene ends were 0 bases for V and 2 bases for J; bases not matched to a gene: 7. CDR3 length: 16 amino acids. CDR3 in amino acids: CSARDLSGGPQETQYF. The DNA for the CDR3 is TGCAGTGCTAGAGATTTAAGCGGGGGGCCGCAAGAGACCCAGTACTTC.